The sequence of this T cell receptor (beta chain) was determined in a study of T cell repertoires in cytomegalovirus infection (dated by TCRdb to the late 2010s). Turning to the overall study: Donor HLA type was relevant to the analysis, because carriage of CMV infection together with the matching HLA type was indicated by public TCR beta signatures. The paper as a whole reports these results and caveats: Cumulative frequency of public TCR beta family members discriminated carriers of CMV infection plus the relevant HLA type in this cohort and an independent roughly 330-donor cohort. In the ex vivo response, HLA-C-restricted CMV-specific TCR beta clonotypes were dominant, and in two of eight donors the single most frequent clonotype came from this HLA-C-restricted group.

This clonotype was found a few times. Its antigen is unknown. The record has no base qualities; no much larger clone is one base away. Sequenced using an Illumina HiSeq 1500. The public reads were quality trimmed at Q25 with fastp and then assembled into clones with MiXCR by TCRdb, keeping productive beta chains. Every entry covers one CDR3 protein and lists the most common genes and DNA from its rows. This sample lists 300,000 to 400,000 distinct CDR3 sequences; 18% were detected once. The top ten clones comprise under 9% of the sample. V is cut back by 4 bases and J by 3 bases, with 3 bases in the junction unmatched. Including the terminal cysteine and phenylalanine, the CDR3 comprises 13 residues. Kept here is only the CDR3 DNA, which spans 39 bases and is read in frame from base 1. Sequences SQVTM (CDR1) and ANQGSEA (CDR2) are obtained from the germline V gene.

The TCR comes from a human donor in good health (CMV status not recorded). Some clones in this sample may be carry-over from other donors' samples. Recombination joined TRBV29-1 with TRBJ1-1; a stretch of 9 junction bases matches TRBD1. The sequencing input was PBMCs. The DNA reads TGCAGCGTTGGAGGGACAGGGTACACTGAAGCTTTCTTT. This sequence encodes CSVGGTGYTEAFF.